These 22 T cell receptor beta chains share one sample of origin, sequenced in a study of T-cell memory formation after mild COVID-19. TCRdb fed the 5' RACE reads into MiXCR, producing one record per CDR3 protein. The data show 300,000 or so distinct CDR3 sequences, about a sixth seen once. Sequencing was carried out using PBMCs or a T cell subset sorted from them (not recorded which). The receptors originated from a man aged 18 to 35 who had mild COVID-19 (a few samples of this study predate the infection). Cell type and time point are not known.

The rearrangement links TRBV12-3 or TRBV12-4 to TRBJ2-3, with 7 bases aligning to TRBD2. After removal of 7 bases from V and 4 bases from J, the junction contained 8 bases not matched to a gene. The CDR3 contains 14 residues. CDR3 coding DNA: TGTGCCAGCACCAACAGCGGGAATCCAGATACGCAGTATTTT. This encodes CASTNSGNPDTQYF.

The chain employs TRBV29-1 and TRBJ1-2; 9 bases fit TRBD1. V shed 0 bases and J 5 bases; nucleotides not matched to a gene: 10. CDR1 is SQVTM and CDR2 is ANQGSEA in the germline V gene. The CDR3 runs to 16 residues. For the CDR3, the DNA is TGCAGCGTTGAAGATCTTATGGGACAGGGTCTATATGGCTACACCTTC. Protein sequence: CSVEDLMGQGLYGYTF.

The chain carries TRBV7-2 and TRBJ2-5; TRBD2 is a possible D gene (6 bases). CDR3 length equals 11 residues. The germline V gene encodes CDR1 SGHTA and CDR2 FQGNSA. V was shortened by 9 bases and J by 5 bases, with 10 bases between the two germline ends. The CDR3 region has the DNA TGTGCCAGTGGGGGGTGGGAGACCCAGTACTTC. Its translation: CASGGWETQYF.

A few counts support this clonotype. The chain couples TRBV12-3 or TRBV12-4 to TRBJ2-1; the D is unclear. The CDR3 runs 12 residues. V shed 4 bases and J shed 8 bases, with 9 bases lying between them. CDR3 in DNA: TGTGCCAGCAGTTACCAGATTGATGAGCAGTTCTTC. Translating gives CASSYQIDEQFF.

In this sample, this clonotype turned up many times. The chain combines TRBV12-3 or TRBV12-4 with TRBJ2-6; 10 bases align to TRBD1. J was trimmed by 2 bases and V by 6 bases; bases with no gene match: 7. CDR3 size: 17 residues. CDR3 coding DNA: TGTGCCAGCAGCGCCGGGACAGGGGTACCTGGGGCCAACGTCCTGACTTTC. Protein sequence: CASSAGTGVPGANVLTF.

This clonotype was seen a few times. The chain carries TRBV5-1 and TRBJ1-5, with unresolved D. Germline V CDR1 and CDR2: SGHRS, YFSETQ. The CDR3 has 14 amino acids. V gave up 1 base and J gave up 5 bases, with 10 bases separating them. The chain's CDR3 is CASSLNGYDQPQHF. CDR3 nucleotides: TGCGCCAGCAGCTTGAACGGTTACGATCAGCCCCAGCATTTT.

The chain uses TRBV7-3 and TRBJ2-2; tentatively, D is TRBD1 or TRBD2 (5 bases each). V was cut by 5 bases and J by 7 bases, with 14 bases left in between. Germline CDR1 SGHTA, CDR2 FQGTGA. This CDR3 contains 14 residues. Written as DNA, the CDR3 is TGTGCCAGCAGCCGAGCCGGGGCCGACGGGGAGCTGTTTTTT. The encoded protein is CASSRAGADGELFF.

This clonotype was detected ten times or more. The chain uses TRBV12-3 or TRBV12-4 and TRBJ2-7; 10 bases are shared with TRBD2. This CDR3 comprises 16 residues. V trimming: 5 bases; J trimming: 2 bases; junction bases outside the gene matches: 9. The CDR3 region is CASSPSSGGNPYEQYF. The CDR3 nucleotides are TGTGCCAGCAGTCCCTCTAGCGGGGGCAATCCCTACGAGCAGTACTTC.

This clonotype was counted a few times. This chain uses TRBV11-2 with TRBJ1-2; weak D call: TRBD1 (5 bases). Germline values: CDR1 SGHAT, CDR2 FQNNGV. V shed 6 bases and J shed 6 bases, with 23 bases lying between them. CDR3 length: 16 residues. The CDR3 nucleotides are TGTGCCAGCAGGGCCCCGTATGAGGGGCTAGAGGATGGCTACACCTTC. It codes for CASRAPYEGLEDGYTF.

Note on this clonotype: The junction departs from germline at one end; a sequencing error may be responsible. CDR3 amino acids: CASSIGGLNNEQLF. In DNA, the CDR3 is TGTGCCAGTAGTATAGGAGGACTGAACAATGAGCAGTTATTC. The chain has TRBV19 and TRBJ2-1; D might be TRBD2 (5 bases). The CDR3 consists of 14 residues. Per the germline V gene, CDR1 is LNHDA and CDR2 is SQIVND (reference sequence).

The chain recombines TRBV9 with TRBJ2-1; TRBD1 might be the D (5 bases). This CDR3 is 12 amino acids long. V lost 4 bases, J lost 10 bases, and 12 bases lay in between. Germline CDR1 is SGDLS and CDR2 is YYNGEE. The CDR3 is CASSSGHREQFF. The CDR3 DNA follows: TGTGCCAGCAGCTCTGGACACCGGGAGCAGTTCTTC. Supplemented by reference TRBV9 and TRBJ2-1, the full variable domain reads DSGVTQTPKHLITATGQRVTLRCSPRSGDLSVYWYQQSLDQGLQFLIQYYNGEERAKGNILERFSAQQFPDLHSELNLSSLELGDSALYFCASSSGHREQFFGPGTRLTVL.

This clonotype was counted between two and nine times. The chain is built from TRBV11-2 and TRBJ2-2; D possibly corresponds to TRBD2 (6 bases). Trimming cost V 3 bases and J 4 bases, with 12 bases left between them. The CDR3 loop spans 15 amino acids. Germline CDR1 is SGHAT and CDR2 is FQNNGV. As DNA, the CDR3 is TGTGCCAGCAGCTTCGCGGGGACGGGCACCGGGGAGCTGTTTTTT. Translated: CASSFAGTGTGELFF. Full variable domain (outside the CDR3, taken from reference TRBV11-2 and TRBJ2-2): EAGVAQSPRYKIIEKRQSVAFWCNPISGHATLYWYQQILGQGPKLLIQFQNNGVVDDSQLPKDRFSAERLKGVDSTLKIQPAKLEDSAVYLCASSFAGTGTGELFFGEGSRLTVL.

The CDR3 DNA reads TGTGCCAGCAGCTCCTGGGACATTCCCGGGGAGCTGTTTTTT. Its translation is CASSSWDIPGELFF. The V call is TRBV7-8, the J call TRBJ2-2; perhaps TRBD1 as D (6 bases). The germline V and J ends were trimmed by 4 bases and 6 bases, with 12 bases remaining between them. Germline CDR1 reads SGHVS; CDR2 reads FQNEAQ. The CDR3 runs to 14 residues.

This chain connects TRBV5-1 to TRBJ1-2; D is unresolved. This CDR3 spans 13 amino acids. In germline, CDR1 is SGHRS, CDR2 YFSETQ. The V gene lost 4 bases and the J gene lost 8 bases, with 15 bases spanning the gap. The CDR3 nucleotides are TGCGCCAGCAGCCAAGATCCCGGCGAGGGCTACACCTTC. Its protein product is CASSQDPGEGYTF.

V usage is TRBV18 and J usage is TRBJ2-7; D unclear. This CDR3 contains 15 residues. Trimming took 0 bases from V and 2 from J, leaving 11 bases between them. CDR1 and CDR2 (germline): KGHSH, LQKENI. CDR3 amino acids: CASSPPGSRAYEQYF. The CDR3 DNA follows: TGTGCCAGCTCACCACCCGGTTCTAGGGCCTACGAGCAGTACTTC.

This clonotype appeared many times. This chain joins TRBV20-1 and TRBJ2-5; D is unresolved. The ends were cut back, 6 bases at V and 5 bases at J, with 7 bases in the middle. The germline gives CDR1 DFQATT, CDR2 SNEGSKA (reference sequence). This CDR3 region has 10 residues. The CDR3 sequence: CSAGTETQYF. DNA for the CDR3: TGCAGTGCAGGAACGGAGACCCAGTACTTC.

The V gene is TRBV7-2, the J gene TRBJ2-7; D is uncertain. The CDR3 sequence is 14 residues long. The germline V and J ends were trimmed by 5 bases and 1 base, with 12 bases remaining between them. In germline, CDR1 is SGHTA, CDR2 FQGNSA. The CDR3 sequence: CASSPARASYEQYV. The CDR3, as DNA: TGTGCCAGCAGCCCGGCAAGAGCTTCCTACGAGCAGTACGTC.

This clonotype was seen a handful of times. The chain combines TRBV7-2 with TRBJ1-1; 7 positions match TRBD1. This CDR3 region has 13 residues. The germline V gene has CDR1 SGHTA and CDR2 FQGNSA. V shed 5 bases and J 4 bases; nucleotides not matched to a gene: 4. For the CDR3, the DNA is TGTGCCAGCAGCACACAGGGGACCACTGAAGCTTTCTTT. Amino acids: CASSTQGTTEAFF.

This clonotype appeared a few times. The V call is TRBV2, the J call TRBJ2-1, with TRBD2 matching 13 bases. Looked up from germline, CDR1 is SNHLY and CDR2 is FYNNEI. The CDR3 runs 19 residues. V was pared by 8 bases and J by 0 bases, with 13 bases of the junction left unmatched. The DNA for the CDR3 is TGTGCCAGCTACCTAGGGGGACTAGCGGGGCTAAGCTCCTACAATGAGCAGTTCTTC. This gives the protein CASYLGGLAGLSSYNEQFF.

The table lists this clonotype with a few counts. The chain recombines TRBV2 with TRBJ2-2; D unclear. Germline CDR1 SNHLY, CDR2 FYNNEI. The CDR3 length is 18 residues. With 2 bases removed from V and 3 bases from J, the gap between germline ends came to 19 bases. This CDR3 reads CASSEMLRRIGDTGELFF. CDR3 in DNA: TGTGCCAGCAGTGAAATGTTACGGCGCATTGGGGACACCGGGGAGCTGTTTTTT.

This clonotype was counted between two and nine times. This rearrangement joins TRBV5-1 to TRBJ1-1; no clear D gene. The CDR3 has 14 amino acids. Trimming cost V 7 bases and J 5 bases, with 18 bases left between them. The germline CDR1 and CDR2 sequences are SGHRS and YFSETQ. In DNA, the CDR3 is TGCGCCAGCGGATTGGGAGTTGTGAGGACTGAAGCTTTCTTT. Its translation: CASGLGVVRTEAFF.

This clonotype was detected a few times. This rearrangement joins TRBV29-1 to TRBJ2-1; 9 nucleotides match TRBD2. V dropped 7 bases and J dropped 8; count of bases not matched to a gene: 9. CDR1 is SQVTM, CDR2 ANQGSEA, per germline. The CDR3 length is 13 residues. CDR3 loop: CSGRGGARDEQFF. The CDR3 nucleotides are TGCAGCGGGCGCGGGGGGGCCCGCGATGAGCAGTTCTTC.